This T cell receptor (beta chain) was captured by sequencing in a study of cytomegalovirus exposure and HLA in healthy donors. General study findings and limits: In a later analysis, a genetic analysis reported fewer productive-TCR N-insertions in an Asian-associated ancestry cluster than the cohort average. Later analysis associated a missense DCLRE1C variant with TCR beta V- and J-gene trimming. Excluded: some indistinguishable V segments such as TRBV6-2 and TRBV6-3.

Researchers ran the PCR with 60 Vbeta and 13 Jbeta primers. Libraries were prepared by immunoSEQ multiplex PCR; TCRdb keeps only in-frame clonotypes and omits some of them. The table includes fewer than 120,000 clones, 76% detected once. Notes on this clone: Its antigen is currently unknown.

CDR1 SGHAT and CDR2 FQNNGV come from the germline V gene. The V gene end was trimmed by 5 bases and the J gene end by 7 bases; junction bases not matched to a gene: 7. The CDR3 is 13 residues long. V is TRBV11-2 and J is TRBJ2-5, with 7 nucleotides matching TRBD1. Sequencing was done on a sample of PBMCs. The TCR was taken from a man aged 30 to 45 in good health and CMV-seropositive. CDR3 region: CASSHTGAGTQYF. The CDR3 DNA is TGTGCCAGCAGCCATACAGGGGCGGGGACCCAGTACTTC.